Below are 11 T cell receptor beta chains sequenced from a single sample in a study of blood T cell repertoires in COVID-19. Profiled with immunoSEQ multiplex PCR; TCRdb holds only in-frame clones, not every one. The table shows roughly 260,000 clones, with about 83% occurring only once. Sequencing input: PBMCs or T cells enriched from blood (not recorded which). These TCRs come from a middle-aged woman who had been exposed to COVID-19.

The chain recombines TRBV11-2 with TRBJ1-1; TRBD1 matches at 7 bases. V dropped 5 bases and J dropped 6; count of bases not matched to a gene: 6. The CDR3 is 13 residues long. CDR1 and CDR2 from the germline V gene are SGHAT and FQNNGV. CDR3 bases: TGTGCCAGCAGCATGCAGGGGGTCGCTGAAGCTTTCTTT. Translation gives CASSMQGVAEAFF.

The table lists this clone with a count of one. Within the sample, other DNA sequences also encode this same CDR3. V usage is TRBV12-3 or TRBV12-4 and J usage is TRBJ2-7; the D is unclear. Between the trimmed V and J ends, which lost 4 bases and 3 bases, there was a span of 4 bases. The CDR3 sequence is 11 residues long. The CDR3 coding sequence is TGTGCCAGCAGTTCTAACTACGAGCAGTACTTC. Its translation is CASSSNYEQYF.

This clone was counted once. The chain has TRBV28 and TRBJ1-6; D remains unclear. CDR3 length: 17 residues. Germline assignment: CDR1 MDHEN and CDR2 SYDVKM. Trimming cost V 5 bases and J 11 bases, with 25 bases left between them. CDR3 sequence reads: CASSPPRASSSAAPLHF. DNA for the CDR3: TGTGCCAGCAGTCCTCCCCGAGCCTCCTCTTCGGCGGCACCCCTCCACTTT.

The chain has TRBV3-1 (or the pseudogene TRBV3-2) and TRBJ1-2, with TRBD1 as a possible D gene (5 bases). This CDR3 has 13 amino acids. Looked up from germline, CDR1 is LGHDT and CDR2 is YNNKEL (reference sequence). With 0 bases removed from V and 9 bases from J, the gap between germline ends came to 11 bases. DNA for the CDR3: TGTGCCAGCAGCCAAGAATGGGGCAGAAGCTACACCTTC. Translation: CASSQEWGRSYTF.

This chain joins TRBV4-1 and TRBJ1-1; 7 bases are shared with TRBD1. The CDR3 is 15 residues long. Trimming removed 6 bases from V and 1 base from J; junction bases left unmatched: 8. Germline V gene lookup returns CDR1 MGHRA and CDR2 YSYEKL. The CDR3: CASRETGLGNTEAFF. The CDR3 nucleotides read TGCGCCAGCAGGGAGACAGGGCTAGGGAACACTGAAGCTTTCTTT.

CDR3 DNA: TGTGCCAGCAGCCAAGATTACGGAGATACGCAGTATTTT. Protein sequence: CASSQDYGDTQYF. The rearrangement joins TRBV3-1 (or the pseudogene TRBV3-2) to TRBJ2-3; D unclear. Germline CDR1 is LGHDT and CDR2 is YNNKEL (reference sequence). The CDR3 sequence is 13 residues long. V shed 0 bases and J shed 5 bases, with 6 bases lying between them.

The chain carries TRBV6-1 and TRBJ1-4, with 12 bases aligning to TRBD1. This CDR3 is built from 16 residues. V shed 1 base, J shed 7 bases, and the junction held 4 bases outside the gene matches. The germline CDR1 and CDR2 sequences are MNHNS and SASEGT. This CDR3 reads CASSEVGQGAPEKLFF. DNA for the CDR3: TGTGCCAGCAGTGAAGTGGGACAGGGGGCTCCTGAAAAACTGTTTTTT.

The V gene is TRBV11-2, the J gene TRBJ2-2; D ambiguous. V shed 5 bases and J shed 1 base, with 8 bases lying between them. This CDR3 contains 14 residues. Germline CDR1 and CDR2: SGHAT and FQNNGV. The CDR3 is CASSPTKNTGELFF. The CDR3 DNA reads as TGTGCCAGCAGCCCCACTAAGAACACCGGGGAGCTGTTTTTT.

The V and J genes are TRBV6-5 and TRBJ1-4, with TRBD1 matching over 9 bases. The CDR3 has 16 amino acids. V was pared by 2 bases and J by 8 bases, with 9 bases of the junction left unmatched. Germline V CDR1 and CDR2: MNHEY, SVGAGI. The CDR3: CASSYGGTGTLEKLFF. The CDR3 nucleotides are TGTGCCAGCAGTTACGGGGGGACAGGGACCCTGGAAAAACTGTTTTTT.

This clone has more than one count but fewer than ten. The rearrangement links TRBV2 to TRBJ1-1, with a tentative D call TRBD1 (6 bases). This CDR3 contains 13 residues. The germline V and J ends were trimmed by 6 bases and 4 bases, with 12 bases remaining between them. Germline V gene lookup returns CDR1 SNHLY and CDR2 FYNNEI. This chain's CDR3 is CASRGGHLTEAFF. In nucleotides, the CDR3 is TGTGCCAGCAGGGGGGGGCATCTCACTGAAGCTTTCTTT. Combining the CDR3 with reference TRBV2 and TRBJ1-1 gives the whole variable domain EPEVTQTPSHQVTQMGQEVILRCVPISNHLYFYWYRQILGQKVEFLVSFYNNEISEKSEIFDDQFSVERPDGSNFTLKIRSTKLEDSAMYFCASRGGHLTEAFFGQGTRLTVV.

This CDR3 is CASSSWTSGAYNEQFF. The CDR3 bases are TGTGCCAGCAGTTCCTGGACTAGCGGGGCGTACAATGAGCAGTTCTTC. The chain uses TRBV28 and TRBJ2-1; the match to TRBD2 covers 12 bases. Germline assignment: CDR1 MDHEN and CDR2 SYDVKM. V was pared by 4 bases and J by 4 bases, with 5 bases of the junction left unmatched. This CDR3 contains 16 residues.